One sample yielded the 18 T cell receptor beta chains listed below, sequenced in a study of blood T cell repertoires in COVID-19. This table comes from immunoSEQ multiplex PCR, and its TCRdb copy is limited to in-frame clones, with some not included. This repertoire shows about 92,000 clones, 85% found once; its top ten account for 38%. The sequencing sample was made of peripheral blood. These receptor sequences come from a man of 80 years or more with acute or convalescent COVID-19.

The rearrangement joins TRBV7-8 to TRBJ1-5; the D is unclear. The CDR3 loop spans 14 amino acids. The germline CDR1 and CDR2 sequences are SGHVS and FQNEAQ. V lost 11 bases and J lost 0, with 14 bases in between. DNA for the CDR3: TGTGCCCCAGGTCGCGGGGATAGCAATCAGCCCCAGCATTTT. Translated: CAPGRGDSNQPQHF.

CDR3 in DNA: TGTGCCAGCAGCCCGGGACAGGGGGACTATGGCTACACCTTC. As protein: CASSPGQGDYGYTF. J is TRBJ1-2 and V is TRBV5-4, with TRBD1 matching over 11 bases. CDR1 and CDR2 (germline): SGHNT, YYREEE (reference sequence). V was clipped by 4 bases and J by 3 bases; unmatched bases: 2. The CDR3 consists of 14 residues.

The CDR3 DNA sequence: TGTGCCAGCAGCGTAGCACCTAGCGGACACTACGAGCAGTACTTC. This gives the protein CASSVAPSGHYEQYF. V is TRBV9 and J is TRBJ2-7, with 7 bases lining up with TRBD2. Germline V gene lookup returns CDR1 SGDLS and CDR2 YYNGEE. Germline trimming cut 0 bases from V and 3 bases from J; bases unmatched to any gene: 6. CDR3 length equals 15 residues.

With respect to this clone: The germline gene is not matched at one end of the junction; a read error may be the cause. The chain has TRBV20-1 and TRBJ2-7; D may be TRBD1 (5 bases). Germline CDR1 DFQATT, CDR2 SNEGSKA (reference sequence). The CDR3 totals 9 residues. DNA of the CDR3: TGCAGTGCTAGGGGGCCCACGGACTTC. It translates to CSARGPTDF.

This clone occurred many times. V gene TRBV7-9 combines with J gene TRBJ2-7, with 11 bases matching TRBD2. With 4 bases clipped from V and 10 bases from J, the junction kept 6 bases outside the gene matches. Germline V gene data show CDR1 as SEHNR and CDR2 as FQNEAQ (reference sequence). The CDR3 covers 13 residues. The CDR3 spells CASSSGLAVRQYF. The CDR3 DNA reads TGTGCCAGCAGCTCGGGACTAGCGGTCAGACAGTACTTC.

V is TRBV5-1 and J is TRBJ1-5; D gene unclear. Germline V gene data show CDR1 as SGHRS and CDR2 as YFSETQ. V lost 0 bases and J lost 4, with 11 bases in between. CDR3 length: 15 amino acids. The CDR3 nucleotides read TGCGCCAGCAGCTTGGATAGCTCATGGAATCAGCCCCAGCATTTT. Encoded protein: CASSLDSSWNQPQHF.

This clone was picked up one time. V usage is TRBV21-1 and J usage is TRBJ2-7; the table's D call, TRBD2, has no DNA check behind it. TRBV21-1 is recorded as a pseudogene. The CDR3 is made up of 17 amino acids. The CDR3 bases are TGTGCCAGCAGCCCCCTCCGAACGGGAGCCAGTTTCTACGAGCAGTACTTC. Protein product: CASSPLRTGASFYEQYF.

This chain connects TRBV5-1 to TRBJ2-7; no clear D gene. CDR1 SGHRS and CDR2 YFSETQ come from the germline V gene. Trimming cost V 0 bases and J 5 bases, with 15 bases left between them. The CDR3 extends over 15 amino acids. CDR3 in amino acids: CASSLAPAKRHEQYF. CDR3 bases: TGCGCCAGCAGCTTGGCTCCCGCAAAGCGCCACGAGCAGTACTTC. The full variable domain, in which reference TRBV5-1 and TRBJ2-7 provide the parts outside the CDR3, is KAGVTQTPRYLIKTRGQQVTLSCSPISGHRSVSWYQQTPGQGLQFLFEYFSETQRNKGNFPGRFSGRQFSNSRSEMNVSTLELGDSALYLCASSLAPAKRHEQYFGPGTRLTVT.

This sequence joins TRBV6-2 or TRBV6-3 and TRBJ1-1; weak D call: TRBD1 (6 bases). Germline V lookup: CDR1 MNHEY, CDR2 SVGEGT. Trimming took 4 bases from V and 1 from J, leaving 7 bases between them. The CDR3 has 13 residues. CDR3 sequence (DNA): TGTGCCAGCAGTTGGGGACAGAACACTGAAGCTTTCTTT. This translates into CASSWGQNTEAFF.

The gene calls are TRBV6-2 or TRBV6-3 and TRBJ2-7; 7 bases are shared with TRBD2. Losses at the gene ends were 2 bases for V and 0 bases for J; bases not matched to a gene: 13. Germline lookup yields CDR1 MNHEY and CDR2 SVGEGT. This CDR3 spans 18 amino acids. In DNA form, the CDR3 reads TGTGCCAGCAGTTACCCGACCGGGAGGATGGGAAGCTCCTACGAGCAGTACTTC. Translating gives CASSYPTGRMGSSYEQYF.

The V call is TRBV14, the J call TRBJ1-3; D is uncertain. Trimming shortened V by 2 bases and J by 0 bases, and 11 bases separated the two germline ends. Germline loops: CDR1 SGHDN, CDR2 FVKESK. The CDR3 contains 16 residues. The CDR3 reads CASSQRTLDSGNTIYF. In DNA form, the CDR3 reads TGTGCCAGCAGCCAACGCACTCTTGACTCTGGAAACACCATATATTTT.

The V and J genes are TRBV19 and TRBJ1-2, with D hard to call. Trimming took 2 bases from V and 4 from J, leaving 14 bases between them. The length of the CDR3 is 15 residues. Germline CDR1 LNHDA, CDR2 SQIVND (reference sequence). CDR3 sequence reads: CASSISAGVRYGYTF. The CDR3 DNA is TGTGCCAGTAGTATATCGGCCGGGGTTCGCTATGGCTACACCTTC.

The chain uses TRBV7-2 and TRBJ1-2; D remains ambiguous. Germline V gene sequence: CDR1 SGHTA, CDR2 FQGNSA. This CDR3 spans 16 amino acids. V lost 5 bases and J 4 bases, leaving 20 bases between the germline ends. Written as DNA, the CDR3 is TGTGCCAGCAGCCCATGGCTGACGGGAGACACCTATGGCTACACCTTC. This sequence encodes CASSPWLTGDTYGYTF.

V is TRBV2 and J is TRBJ1-5, with D tentatively TRBD1 (6 bases). The CDR3 consists of 16 residues. V lost 0 bases to trimming and J lost 3 bases, with 12 bases between them. Germline CDR1 reads SNHLY; CDR2 reads FYNNEI. The CDR3 region has the DNA TGTGCCAGCAGTGAAGCGCGGGGGCAGCCCAATCAGCCCCAGCATTTT. It yields the protein CASSEARGQPNQPQHF.

CDR3 nucleotide sequence: TGCGCCAGCAGTGATAGCAGATCGAACACCGGGGAGCTGTTTTTT. The encoded protein is CASSDSRSNTGELFF. The rearrangement links TRBV10-1 to TRBJ2-2; D is unresolved. This CDR3 has 15 amino acids. The germline V gene has CDR1 WNHNN and CDR2 SYGVQD (reference sequence). The ends were cut back, 3 bases at V and 0 bases at J, with 8 bases in the middle.

The chain is built from TRBV9 and TRBJ1-2, with TRBD1 as a possible D gene (6 bases). The ends were cut back, 0 bases at V and 8 bases at J, with 11 bases in the middle. Germline V gene sequence: CDR1 SGDLS, CDR2 YYNGEE. This CDR3 comprises 13 residues. CDR3 sequence reads: CASSVDQGNGYTF. The CDR3 nucleotides are TGTGCCAGCAGCGTAGACCAGGGGAACGGCTACACCTTC.

The chain joins TRBV5-1 to TRBJ2-1, with 7 bases that match TRBD2. CDR3 length: 16 amino acids. V lost 0 bases, J lost 3 bases, and 6 bases stayed unmatched. CDR1 is SGHRS and CDR2 is YFSETQ in the germline V gene. CDR3 region: CASSLGGGSNYNEQFF. The CDR3 nucleotides are TGCGCCAGCAGCTTGGGCGGCGGGAGTAACTACAATGAGCAGTTCTTC.

The chain carries TRBV19 and TRBJ1-2; 12 nucleotides line up with TRBD1. This CDR3 is 16 amino acids long. In germline, CDR1 is LNHDA, CDR2 SQIVND (reference sequence). V was clipped by 5 bases and J by 7 bases; unmatched bases: 11. For the CDR3, the DNA is TGTGCCAGTAGTCTCCGGGGGACAGGGGGCGCCGGTGGCTACACCTTC. Protein: CASSLRGTGGAGGYTF.